The TCR beta chain under discussion was sequenced for a study of CXCR3-negative and CXCR3-positive naive CD8 T cells. Study-level results: Hydrophobicity was higher for TRB CDR3s found in CXCR3-positive naive cells than in CXCR3-negative naive cells. In naive cells, CXCR3-negative and CXCR3-positive subsets had similar TRBV-TRBJ usage; memory cells differed.

About this clonotype: The antigen remains undetermined.

Germline V gene sequence: CDR1 SQVTM, CDR2 ANQGSEA. The CDR3 spans 16 residues. It was by 5' RACE with UMI labels that the TRB cDNA libraries were prepared. Reanalyzing the 5' RACE reads, TCRdb keeps one entry per CDR3 protein, without DNA. This repertoire includes approximately 100,000 distinct CDR3 sequences. Every CD8+ subset sample held 300,000 flow-sorted cells, done in triplicate. Naive cells were sorted as CD45RO-, CCR7+, CD27+ and CD95-. The TCR originated in a human donor in good health. Some clones in this sample may be carry-over from other donors' samples. The J gene is TRBJ1-2, the V gene TRBV29-1; TCRdb's assignment of TRBD1 cannot be checked, as there is no DNA. Source material: naive CXCR3+ CD8+ T cells from blood. Described subset: CD45RO-CCR7+CD27+CD95- naive CD8+ T cells expressing CXCR3 (TNR3+). This CDR3 is CSVEYFSRVEDYGYTF.